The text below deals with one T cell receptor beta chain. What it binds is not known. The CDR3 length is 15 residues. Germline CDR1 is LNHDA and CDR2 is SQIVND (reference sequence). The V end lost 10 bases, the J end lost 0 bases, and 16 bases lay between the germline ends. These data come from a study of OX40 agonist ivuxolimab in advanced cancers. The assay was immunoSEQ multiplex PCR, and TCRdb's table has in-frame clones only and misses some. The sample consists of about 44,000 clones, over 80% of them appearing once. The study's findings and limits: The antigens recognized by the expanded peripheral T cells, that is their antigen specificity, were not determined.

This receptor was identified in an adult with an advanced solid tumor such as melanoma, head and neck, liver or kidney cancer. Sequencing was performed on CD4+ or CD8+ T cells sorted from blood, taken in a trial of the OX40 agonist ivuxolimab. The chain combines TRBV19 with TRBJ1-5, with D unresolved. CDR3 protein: CATLTGPYSNQPQHF. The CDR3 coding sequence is TGTGCCACCCTCACCGGGCCTTATAGCAATCAGCCCCAGCATTTT.